This entry describes one TCR beta chain. This clone showed up just a few times. Its specific antigen is unknown. No base qualities exist here, and no much larger clone lies one base off it. This sample also contains other DNA sequences that code for the same CDR3. Using the deep immunoSEQ assay, TCR CDR3 regions were amplified from genomic DNA by multiplex PCR. Genomic DNA extracted from each cell subset was distributed evenly over all wells of several immunoSEQ 96-well plates, and each plate served as one replicate. Each replicate PCR for sorted subsets received around 210 ng genomic DNA, equal to about 30,000 T cell genomes. Purified libraries were measured with a Qubit 3.0 fluorometer, size-checked on a Bioanalyzer 2100, and measured again with the KAPA Library Quantification kit. A separate single-read 150-cycle Illumina NextSeq 550 flow cell was used to sequence each immunoSEQ 96-well plate. In the authors' own workflow: Because only junctional sequences without quality scores were contained in the immunoSEQ output, filtering matching that applied to full-length reads could not be performed. Sequences were annotated with PyIR, a Python wrapper for IgBLAST v1.9, using IMGT germline references to assign V/J genes and CDR3. Reads were filtered out if the reads had weak V/J assignments (E-value above 1e-6), no CDR3, stop codons, out-of-frame junctions, or ambiguous translated residues. V3J clonotypes were defined as sequences sharing an identical inferred V gene, J gene, and CDR3 amino acid sequence. The percentage overlap between two repertoires was calculated by dividing the number of shared unique clonotypes by the size of the smaller repertoire. RTK rarefaction, the Chao1 estimator, and Recon v2.1 estimates of unobserved clonotypes were used to assess repertoire richness. OLGA was used to compute generation probabilities for all TCRbeta clonotypes that the gDNA method yielded from several donors. TCRdb's version of the immuneACCESS table is confined to in-frame rearrangements and falls short of the full clone set. An unresolved V gene accounts for under half of the shortfall where checked; the remainder is of unknown origin. For V, J and clone size, that table is used; D and trimming come from the DNA. This sample comprises about 2,200,000 clones, 93% of them detected only once. The top ten constitute under 2% of the sample.

For this chain, trimming is 4 bases at the V end and 2 bases at the J end, and the number of junction bases without a gene match is 1. Including cysteine and phenylalanine, the CDR3 has 14 amino acids. Here the CDR3 DNA is all that survives: 42 bases in frame from base 1. CDR1 and CDR2, per the germline V gene, are LGHNA and YSLEER. These data come from a study of shared clonotypes between healthy human individuals (dated by TCRdb to about 2020). Study-wide context: The cohort comprised a couple of women and a few men aged 18 to 49 years. Per donor, three plates each were used for CD4 naive and CD4 memory, two for CD8 naive, and one for CD8 memory. Per donor, leukapheresis produced somewhere between about 0.9 and 9 billion PBMCs. Different laboratories and diverse techniques were used to prepare libraries and sequence TCR repertoires, to increase sequencing depth and limit assay-specific biases. The study deeply sequenced blood TCR repertoires of five healthy adults to estimate repertoire size and the extent of clonotype sharing between individuals.

CD8 naive samples consisted of CD45RO-negative cells that were positively selected for CCR7, yielding a CD45RA+CCR7+ population without TemRA cells. Donors were healthy HIV-negative adults with no recently reported acute infections or vaccinations. All donors were Caucasian adults living in Nashville, Tennessee, USA. Blood was obtained by leukapheresis, after which PBMCs were separated by Ficoll-Histopaque density gradient centrifugation and cryopreserved in liquid nitrogen vapor phase. Analytical flow cytometry was used to check the purity and quantity of each magnetically sorted T cell population. From each sorted fraction, genomic DNA was isolated and quantified by UV absorbance on a Nanodrop 2000c. Overall study results and their limits: Based on pairwise subsampling, the degree of clonotype sharing among donors was expected to be affected by sequencing depth. Sampling was restricted to blood, and TCR repertoires in tissues likely differ from the TCR repertoires found in blood. Because the study included a small number of donors, the genetic and exposure-history diversity represented was limited. When several donors were compared, the shared fraction of clonotypes was around 5% for naive CD4, 3.5% to 4% for naive CD8, 2% to 2.5% for memory CD4, and 0.4% for memory CD8. Incomplete sequencing was indicated by rarefaction of sorted-subset datasets, despite the large sequencing depth. Naive subsets generally had larger estimated clonotype richness than memory subsets. Clonotypes shared by all four sorted-subset donors showed higher generation probabilities than non-shared clonotypes.

Sequenced material: naive CD8+ T cells from PBMCs. The cell subset or site label, as the study defines it: CD45RA+CCR7+. The chain is encoded by TRBV4-3 joined to TRBJ2-7; 11 central nucleotides agree with TRBD1. The receptor was derived from a man younger than 35 in good health. Some clones in this sample may be carry-over from other donors' samples. The CDR3 reads as follows: CASSPGQGAYEQYF. The DNA sequence reads TGCGCCAGCAGCCCGGGACAGGGGGCCTACGAGCAGTACTTC.